Shown below are 27 T cell receptor beta chains from a single sample sequenced in a study of shared clonotypes between healthy human individuals. Produced via immunoSEQ multiplex PCR; TCRdb's table is partial and in-frame only. The table includes under 2.5 million clones, 80% to 95% detected once. The sequencing sample was made of naive CD4+ T cells from PBMCs. This sample's subset: CD45RA+ positively selected. The receptors come from a man between 18 and 29 years old in good health. Some clones in this sample may be carry-over from other donors' samples.

The V gene is TRBV7-2, the J gene TRBJ1-1, with 10 bases fitting TRBD1. Germline V gene sequence: CDR1 SGHTA, CDR2 FQGNSA. This CDR3 region has 15 residues. V gave up 3 bases and J gave up 3 bases; unmatched junction bases: 4. The CDR3 here is CASSLGQGRDTEAFF. In nucleotides, the CDR3 is TGTGCCAGCAGCTTGGGACAGGGGCGGGACACTGAAGCTTTCTTT.

V and J are TRBV7-2 and TRBJ1-4, with D uncertain. V was trimmed by 2 bases and J by 0 bases, leaving 10 bases between them. Germline V gene data show CDR1 as SGHTA and CDR2 as FQGNSA. CDR3 size: 16 residues. The CDR3 coding sequence is TGTGCCAGCAGCTTACTTCCCAGAGCAACTAATGAAAAACTGTTTTTT. It yields the protein CASSLLPRATNEKLFF.

The CDR3 sequence: CASSPLQGVVFGDTEAFF. CDR3 coding DNA: TGTGCCAGCTCACCGTTACAGGGGGTGGTCTTTGGGGACACTGAAGCTTTCTTT. The rearrangement joins TRBV18 to TRBJ1-1, with 8 bases matching TRBD1. This CDR3 has 18 amino acids. The V segment lost 3 bases and the J segment 3 bases; nucleotides outside the gene matches: 15. Germline V CDR1 and CDR2: KGHSH, LQKENI.

This clone was counted a single time. V gene TRBV6-6 combines with J gene TRBJ2-1; TRBD1 agrees at 8 bases. The length of the CDR3 is 16 residues. V was pared by 0 bases and J by 3 bases, with 4 bases of the junction left unmatched. The germline CDR1 and CDR2 sequences are MNHNY and SVGAGI (reference sequence). For the CDR3, the DNA is TGTGCCAGCAGTTACTCCCTAGGGACAGGCTACAATGAGCAGTTCTTC. This gives the protein CASSYSLGTGYNEQFF.

The V gene is TRBV9, the J gene TRBJ2-7; weak D call: TRBD1 (6 bases). The V and J ends lost 0 bases and 6 bases respectively, with 10 bases between them. Germline CDR1 and CDR2: SGDLS and YYNGEE. This CDR3 comprises 13 residues. The CDR3 is CASSVVDSREQYF. The CDR3 coding sequence is TGTGCCAGCAGCGTAGTGGACAGTCGCGAGCAGTACTTC.

In its sample, this clone was seen once. CDR3 nucleotide sequence: TGCGCCAGCAGCTTTAGCCAGCTGGATGGCTACACCTTC. It encodes CASSFSQLDGYTF. The gene calls are TRBV5-1 and TRBJ1-2; D remains unclear. The CDR3 length is 13 residues. The germline CDR1 and CDR2 sequences are SGHRS and YFSETQ. The V gene lost 2 bases and the J gene lost 6 bases, with 11 bases spanning the gap.

The chain carries TRBV4-2 and TRBJ1-1; a possible D gene is TRBD1 (6 bases). This CDR3 has 15 amino acids. Germline CDR1 is LGHNA and CDR2 is YNFKEQ. With 4 bases removed from V and 0 bases from J, the gap between germline ends came to 12 bases. The CDR3 DNA reads as TGTGCCAGCAGCCTCCGGACAGATATGAACACTGAAGCTTTCTTT. It specifies CASSLRTDMNTEAFF.

This clone was observed a few times. V gene TRBV5-4 combines with J gene TRBJ1-1; possibly TRBD1 for D (5 bases). The CDR3 contains 13 residues. Trimming shortened V by 4 bases and J by 0 bases, and 7 bases separated the two germline ends. The germline gives CDR1 SGHNT, CDR2 YYREEE (reference sequence). The CDR3 is CASSTTVNTEAFF. The CDR3, as DNA: TGTGCCAGCAGCACGACAGTGAACACTGAAGCTTTCTTT.

The V gene is TRBV28, the J gene TRBJ2-7, with 10 bases that match TRBD1. V trimming: 4 bases; J trimming: 0 bases; junction bases outside the gene matches: 12. Germline CDR1 and CDR2: MDHEN and SYDVKM. There are 18 residues in the CDR3. The CDR3 region is CASSSVAPGQGFSYEQYF. The CDR3 DNA is TGTGCCAGCAGTTCGGTTGCCCCGGGACAGGGGTTCTCCTACGAGCAGTACTTC.

The chain joins TRBV4-2 to TRBJ2-1, with TRBD2 matching 7 bases. This CDR3 is built from 16 residues. Germline-derived CDR1 and CDR2 are LGHNA and YNFKEQ. V shed 2 bases, J shed 7 bases, and the junction held 11 bases outside the gene matches. Here the CDR3 DNA reads TGTGCCAGCAGCCAAATGGGAGGGCCCCCACTGAATGAGCAGTTCTTC. Amino acid sequence: CASSQMGGPPLNEQFF.

The chain links TRBV28 to TRBJ1-2; D possibly corresponds to TRBD1 (5 bases). The germline V and J ends were trimmed by 6 bases and 4 bases, with 21 bases remaining between them. Germline V CDR1 and CDR2: MDHEN, SYDVKM. There are 16 residues in the CDR3. The CDR3 region is CASRIVPGSSSYGYTF. The CDR3 DNA is TGTGCCAGCAGGATCGTGCCAGGGTCTAGCAGCTATGGCTACACCTTC.

The V gene is TRBV7-2, the J gene TRBJ1-2; D is undetermined. Germline V gene sequence: CDR1 SGHTA, CDR2 FQGNSA. There are 14 residues in the CDR3. V was pared by 1 base and J by 8 bases, with 14 bases between. CDR3 coding DNA: TGTGCCAGCAGCTTAGGGGGAGGGAGTGAGGGCTACACCTTC. Translated: CASSLGGGSEGYTF.

The chain joins TRBV7-2 to TRBJ1-5; tentative D call: TRBD1 (5 bases). V shed 5 bases and J shed 4 bases, with 12 bases lying between them. Germline V gene data show CDR1 as SGHTA and CDR2 as FQGNSA. CDR3 length: 14 residues. DNA for the CDR3: TGTGCCAGCAGCCCCCAAGGGGCTAATCAGCCCCAGCATTTT. Protein sequence: CASSPQGANQPQHF.

The gene calls are TRBV6-1 and TRBJ1-5; no clear D gene. Trimming stripped 8 bases from V and 0 bases from J, with 8 bases between. Per germline, CDR1 MNHNS and CDR2 SASEGT. The CDR3 sequence is 13 residues long. The CDR3 is CASGFYSNQPQHF. The CDR3 nucleotides are TGTGCCAGCGGGTTCTATAGCAATCAGCCCCAGCATTTT.

The V call is TRBV2, the J call TRBJ2-7; D possibly corresponds to TRBD1 (6 bases). V was pared by 5 bases and J by 2 bases, with 13 bases between. The CDR3 length is 14 residues. Germline assignment: CDR1 SNHLY and CDR2 FYNNEI. As DNA, the CDR3 is TGTGCCAGCAGTTTGACAGGAAACGCCTACGAGCAGTACTTC. As protein: CASSLTGNAYEQYF.

The V gene is TRBV19, the J gene TRBJ2-7; D might be TRBD1 or TRBD2, each matching 5 bases. CDR1 is LNHDA and CDR2 is SQIVND in the germline V gene (reference sequence). V was shortened by 3 bases and J by 2 bases, with 11 bases between the two germline ends. This CDR3 is built from 14 residues. The CDR3 here is CASSIGTAPYEQYF. CDR3 in DNA: TGTGCCAGTAGTATCGGGACCGCCCCCTACGAGCAGTACTTC. Supplemented by reference TRBV19 and TRBJ2-7, the full variable domain reads DGGITQSPKYLFRKEGQNVTLSCEQNLNHDAMYWYRQDPGQGLRLIYYSQIVNDFQKGDIAEGYSVSREKKESFPLTVTSAQKNPTAFYLCASSIGTAPYEQYFGPGTRLTVT.

This clone has more than one count but fewer than ten. This chain connects TRBV9 to TRBJ1-1; no clear D. V was trimmed by 0 bases and J by 1 base, leaving 10 bases between them. CDR1 and CDR2 (germline): SGDLS, YYNGEE. This CDR3 has 15 residues. This CDR3 is CASSVVSRGNTEAFF. CDR3 nucleotide sequence: TGTGCCAGCAGCGTAGTGTCCAGAGGGAACACTGAAGCTTTCTTT.

The V call is TRBV7-9, the J call TRBJ2-3; D tentatively fits TRBD1 or TRBD2 (5 bases each). There are 13 residues in the CDR3. CDR1 and CDR2 from the germline V gene are SEHNR and FQNEAQ (reference sequence). Trimming shortened V by 7 bases and J by 4 bases, and 12 bases separated the two germline ends. CDR3 region: CASTPSGPDTQYF. The CDR3 bases are TGTGCCAGCACCCCGTCGGGGCCAGATACGCAGTATTTT.

The chain joins TRBV21-1 to TRBJ2-7; the table assigns TRBD1, which was not confirmed against the DNA. TRBV21-1 is designated a pseudogene. The CDR3 is 16 amino acids. The CDR3 spells CASSKDPLGQGLEQYF. CDR3 DNA sequence: TGTGCCAGCAGCAAAGACCCCCTGGGGCAGGGCCTCGAGCAGTACTTC.

The chain joins TRBV21-1 to TRBJ1-3. TRBV21-1 is a pseudogene. The CDR3 runs to 15 residues. The CDR3, as DNA: TGTGCCAGCAGCAAAGAGGTATCCTCTGGAAACACCATATATTTT. Its protein is CASSKEVSSGNTIYF.

The gene calls are TRBV30 and TRBJ2-1; a weak D match, TRBD2 (6 bases). The CDR3 is 14 residues long. CDR1 is GTSNPN and CDR2 is SVGIG in the germline V gene (reference sequence). The germline V and J ends were trimmed by 3 bases and 3 bases, with 12 bases remaining between them. DNA of the CDR3: TGTGCCTGGAGCCCGGGACTGCACTACAATGAGCAGTTCTTC. Its translation is CAWSPGLHYNEQFF.

The genes are TRBV5-1 and TRBJ1-3, with D unresolved. The V end was cut by 0 bases, the J end by 0 bases, with 10 bases between. The length of the CDR3 is 16 residues. Germline loops: CDR1 SGHRS, CDR2 YFSETQ. CDR3 in amino acids: CASSLASSGSGNTIYF. The CDR3 DNA follows: TGCGCCAGCAGCTTGGCTTCTTCGGGCTCTGGAAACACCATATATTTT.

The CDR3 reads CASSLARASGYGGELFF. In DNA, the CDR3 is TGTGCCAGCAGCTTGGCCAGGGCTAGTGGGTACGGCGGGGAGCTGTTTTTT. The chain carries TRBV5-4 and TRBJ2-2, with D possibly being TRBD1 (5 bases). Germline V gene data show CDR1 as SGHNT and CDR2 as YYREEE (reference sequence). The CDR3 is 17 residues long. The V and J ends lost 0 bases and 7 bases respectively, with 19 bases between them.

The chain joins TRBV4-1 to TRBJ2-1; D might be TRBD1 (5 bases). Between the trimmed V and J ends, which lost 5 bases and 9 bases, there was a span of 17 bases. CDR3 length: 14 amino acids. Germline values: CDR1 MGHRA, CDR2 YSYEKL. The DNA of the CDR3 is TGCGCCAGCAGCAAAGGGGTCCGTGGCAGTGAGCAGTTCTTC. It codes for CASSKGVRGSEQFF.

V is TRBV19 and J is TRBJ2-7, with TRBD2 matching 9 bases. The trim removed 5 bases at V and 3 bases at J, leaving 8 bases unmatched. Germline V CDR1 and CDR2: LNHDA, SQIVND (reference sequence). The CDR3 is made up of 15 amino acids. The CDR3 reads CASSFRTSANYEQYF. The CDR3 DNA is TGTGCCAGTAGTTTCCGGACTAGCGCGAACTACGAGCAGTACTTC.

The J gene is TRBJ2-3, the V gene TRBV2; 7 nucleotides line up with TRBD1. CDR1 SNHLY and CDR2 FYNNEI come from the germline V gene. The ends lost 3 bases at V and 4 bases at J; junction bases unmatched: 4. The CDR3 contains 14 residues. Here the CDR3 DNA reads TGTGCCAGCAGTGACGACAGGGTAGCAGATACGCAGTATTTT. Its translation is CASSDDRVADTQYF.

The chain is built from TRBV6-5 and TRBJ2-7; the match to TRBD1 covers 7 bases. V was pared by 2 bases and J by 5 bases, with 12 bases of the junction left unmatched. The CDR3 length is 16 residues. Germline V gives CDR1 MNHEY, CDR2 SVGAGI. Written as DNA, the CDR3 is TGTGCCAGCAGTTACCCGCTGACAGGGTTAGTGGACGAGCAGTACTTC. This codes for CASSYPLTGLVDEQYF.